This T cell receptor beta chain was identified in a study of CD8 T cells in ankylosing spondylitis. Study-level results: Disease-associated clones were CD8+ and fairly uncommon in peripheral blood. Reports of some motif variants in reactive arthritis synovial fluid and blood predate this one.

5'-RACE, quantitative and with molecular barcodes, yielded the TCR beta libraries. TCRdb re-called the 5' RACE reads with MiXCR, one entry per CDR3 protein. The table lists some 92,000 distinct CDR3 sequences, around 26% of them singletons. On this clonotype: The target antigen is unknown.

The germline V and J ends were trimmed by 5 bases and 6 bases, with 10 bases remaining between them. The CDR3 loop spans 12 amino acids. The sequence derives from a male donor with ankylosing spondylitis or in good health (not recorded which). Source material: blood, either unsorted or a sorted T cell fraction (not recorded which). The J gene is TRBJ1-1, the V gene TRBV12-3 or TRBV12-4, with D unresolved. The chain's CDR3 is CASSRVMSEAFF. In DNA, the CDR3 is TGTGCCAGCAGTAGGGTTATGTCTGAAGCTTTCTTT.